These T cell receptor beta chains were read from a single sample in a study of blood T cell repertoires in COVID-19. Method: immunoSEQ multiplex PCR; TCRdb's copy keeps in-frame clones and lacks some. The data contain roughly 230,000 clones, around 90% of them singletons. Sequencing was done on a sample of peripheral blood. The receptors derive from a woman aged 55-70 years with COVID-19, enrolled during active disease. The CDR3 runs from the conserved cysteine through the conserved F or W. A D gene is named only where the DNA matches it firmly. Not all rows give a size; the values are once, few, many and, for expanded clones, a class.

D,V,size,J,CDR3,DNA
.,TRBV12-2,.,TRBJ2-2,CASRFQRGDPTGELFF,TGTGCAAGTCGCTTTCAGCGGGGGGACCCCACCGGGGAGCTGTTTTTT
.,TRBV19,.,TRBJ2-5,CASSPRRQETQYF,TGTGCCAGTAGTCCGAGGAGACAAGAGACCCAGTACTTC
.,TRBV19,once,TRBJ1-1,CASSIGPRRGSTEAFF,TGTGCCAGTAGTATAGGCCCTCGGAGGGGAAGCACTGAAGCTTTCTTT
.,TRBV5-1,.,TRBJ1-2,CASSSNYGYTF,TGCGCCAGCAGCTCAAACTATGGCTACACCTTC
TRBD1,TRBV5-4,.,TRBJ2-7,CASSSGQEYEQYF,TGTGCCAGCAGCTCGGGACAGGAGTACGAGCAGTACTTC
.,TRBV5-4,.,TRBJ1-1,CASSLKSRQNTEAFF,TGTGCCAGCAGCCTGAAAAGCCGACAAAACACTGAAGCTTTCTTT
.,TRBV19,.,TRBJ1-1,CASSIYEVTNTEAFF,TGTGCCAGTAGTATTTATGAGGTGACGAACACTGAAGCTTTCTTT
.,TRBV10-3,once,TRBJ1-5,CAISRDNQPQHF,TGTGCCATCTCCAGGGACAATCAGCCCCAGCATTTT
.,TRBV5-4,.,TRBJ2-5,CASRVGLGYQETQYF,TGTGCCAGCAGAGTGGGACTTGGGTACCAAGAGACCCAGTACTTC
.,TRBV24-1,.,TRBJ2-1,CATSDRTSSWARNEQFF,TGTGCCACCAGTGATAGGACAAGCTCTTGGGCAAGGAATGAGCAGTTCTTC
.,TRBV2,.,TRBJ1-1,CASSNRNTEAFF,TGTGCCAGCAGTAATAGGAACACTGAAGCTTTCTTT
.,TRBV6-1,.,TRBJ1-4,CASSEAGGQTGRLFF,TGTGCCAGCAGTGAAGCGGGGGGTCAAACCGGGAGACTGTTTTTT
TRBD1,TRBV6-2/TRBV6-3,.,TRBJ2-1,CASSSTGGYNEQFF,TGTGCCAGCAGTTCTACAGGGGGGTACAATGAGCAGTTCTTC
.,TRBV12-3/TRBV12-4,.,TRBJ1-1,CASSRTENTEAFF,TGTGCCAGCAGTCGGACAGAGAACACTGAAGCTTTCTTT
TRBD1,TRBV5-1,few,TRBJ1-2,CASSPDRGYGYTF,TGCGCCAGCAGCCCGGACAGGGGATATGGCTACACCTTC
.,TRBV15,.,TRBJ1-4,CATSRSFGGTNEKLFF,TGTGCCACCAGCCGAAGCTTCGGCGGAACTAATGAAAAACTGTTTTTT
TRBD1,TRBV19,.,TRBJ1-2,CASAHYGQGSNYGYTF,TGTGCCAGTGCTCATTACGGACAGGGTTCTAACTATGGCTACACCTTC
.,TRBV4-2,.,TRBJ1-1,CASSPGGARNTEAFF,TGTGCCAGCAGCCCTGGAGGGGCTAGGAACACTGAAGCTTTCTTT
.,TRBV19,once,TRBJ1-5,CASSIRRTSRNQPQHF,TGTGCCAGTAGTATCCGGCGGACATCGCGCAATCAGCCCCAGCATTTT
TRBD1,TRBV2,.,TRBJ1-5,CASDWEQGENRPQHF,TGTGCCAGCGATTGGGAGCAGGGGGAAAATCGGCCCCAGCATTTT
TRBD1,TRBV5-4,.,TRBJ1-3,CASSSRQGISGNTIYF,TGTGCCAGCAGCTCCAGACAGGGCATCTCTGGAAACACCATATATTTT
.,TRBV6-2/TRBV6-3,.,TRBJ2-2,CASSWDLTTGELFF,TGTGCCAGCAGTTGGGACTTAACCACCGGGGAGCTGTTTTTT
TRBD2,TRBV6-5,.,TRBJ2-3,CASSRGGAGTDTQYF,TGTGCCAGCAGTCGGGGGGGGGCGGGCACAGATACGCAGTATTTT
.,TRBV30,.,TRBJ1-2,CAWGSLRGSGYTF,TGTGCCTGGGGTTCACTCCGAGGTTCTGGCTACACCTTC
TRBD1,TRBV5-1,.,TRBJ2-1,CASRRGTGDNEQFF,TGCGCCAGCAGGAGGGGTACAGGGGACAATGAGCAGTTCTTC
.,TRBV29-1,.,TRBJ1-2,CSAATPSNYGYTF,TGCAGCGCCGCGACACCGTCGAACTATGGCTACACCTTC
TRBD1,TRBV9,.,TRBJ1-5,CASSAQGGNQPQHF,TGTGCCAGCAGCGCCCAGGGGGGCAATCAGCCCCAGCATTTT
TRBD2,TRBV27,.,TRBJ2-2,CASSFFRAGGLLRELFF,TGTGCCAGCAGTTTCTTCCGAGCGGGGGGGCTCCTCCGGGAGCTGTTTTTT
.,TRBV11-3,.,TRBJ1-6,CASSLDRNNSPLHF,TGTGCCAGCAGCCTCGACAGGAACAATTCACCCCTCCACTTT
TRBD1,TRBV15,.,TRBJ1-1,CATSSRTGLIMNTEAFF,TGTGCCACCAGCAGTAGGACAGGGCTGATTATGAACACTGAAGCTTTCTTT
.,TRBV7-3,few,TRBJ1-1,CASSSPPEEAFF,TGTGCCAGCAGCTCCCCACCCGAGGAAGCTTTCTTT
.,TRBV6-5,few,TRBJ2-5,CASTASIEETQYF,TGTGCCAGCACAGCGTCTATAGAAGAGACCCAGTACTTC
TRBD1,TRBV9,.,TRBJ1-3,CASSPWDRAGNTIYF,TGTGCCAGCAGCCCCTGGGACAGGGCTGGAAACACCATATATTTT
.,TRBV3-1/TRBV3-2,.,TRBJ1-2,CASSTTGTGANYGYTF,TGTGCCAGCAGCACGACTGGTACAGGTGCCAACTATGGCTACACCTTC
.,TRBV2,.,TRBJ1-4,CASRGVVGEKLFF,TGTGCCAGCCGCGGGGTTGTTGGTGAAAAACTGTTTTTT
.,TRBV7-2,.,TRBJ1-5,CASSKHPVGTYSNQPQHF,TGTGCCAGCAGCAAACACCCTGTGGGGACTTATAGCAATCAGCCCCAGCATTTT
.,TRBV7-8,once,TRBJ1-5,CASSSGLTAYFQPQHF,TGTGCCAGCAGCTCAGGCCTGACAGCTTATTTCCAGCCCCAGCATTTT
TRBD1,TRBV2,.,TRBJ1-6,CASRSDRVNSPLHF,TGTGCCAGCAGATCGGACAGGGTTAATTCACCCCTCCACTTT
.,TRBV7-2,.,TRBJ1-2,CASSPWDGGDYGYTF,TGTGCCAGCAGCCCCTGGGACGGGGGAGACTATGGCTACACCTTC
.,TRBV7-8,.,TRBJ1-5,CASSLGRDQPQHF,TGTGCCAGCAGCTTAGGACGGGATCAGCCCCAGCATTTT
.,TRBV3-1/TRBV3-2,.,TRBJ1-1,CASSQVRSNTEAFF,TGTGCCAGCAGCCAAGTTCGGAGTAACACTGAAGCTTTCTTT
TRBD1,TRBV29-1,.,TRBJ1-5,CSAEGTAGQPQHF,TGCAGCGCCGAAGGGACAGCAGGACAGCCCCAGCATTTT
.,TRBV19,.,TRBJ1-2,CASSIAANYGYTF,TGTGCCAGTAGTATAGCAGCTAACTATGGCTACACCTTC
TRBD1,TRBV3-1/TRBV3-2,.,TRBJ1-3,CASSQTGAGNTIYF,TGTGCCAGCAGCCAGACAGGGGCTGGAAACACCATATATTTT
.,TRBV19,.,TRBJ1-1,CASLQGWNTEAFF,TGTGCCAGCCTCCAGGGGTGGAACACTGAAGCTTTCTTT
.,TRBV5-6,.,TRBJ1-1,CASSPLTGINTEAFF,TGTGCCAGCAGCCCCCTGACCGGGATAAACACTGAAGCTTTCTTT
TRBD1,TRBV19,.,TRBJ1-1,CASTPQGSTEAFF,TGTGCCAGTACTCCACAGGGGTCCACTGAAGCTTTCTTT
.,TRBV7-8,.,TRBJ1-6,CASSLAIGNSPLHF,TGTGCCAGCAGCTTAGCGATCGGGAATTCACCCCTCCACTTT
TRBD1,TRBV6-6,.,TRBJ1-3,CASSPTGETGNTIYF,TGTGCCAGCAGCCCGACAGGGGAAACTGGAAACACCATATATTTT
TRBD2,TRBV5-1,.,TRBJ2-1,CASSLGASGGYNEQFF,TGCGCCAGCAGCCTGGGGGCTAGCGGGGGTTACAATGAGCAGTTCTTC
.,TRBV7-6,.,TRBJ1-2,CASSRRPGSVGGYTF,TGTGCCAGCAGCAGGCGCCCGGGGAGTGTTGGTGGCTACACCTTC
TRBD1,TRBV2,.,TRBJ1-2,CASRSRGQSYGYTF,TGTGCCAGCAGATCCAGGGGGCAGAGCTATGGCTACACCTTC
.,TRBV3-1/TRBV3-2,.,TRBJ2-1,CASSGVRVGSSYNEQFF,TGTGCCAGCAGCGGCGTGAGGGTGGGAAGCTCCTACAATGAGCAGTTCTTC
TRBD2,TRBV7-9,.,TRBJ2-7,CASSFLAGGTEQYF,TGTGCCAGCAGCTTTTTGGCGGGGGGGACCGAGCAGTACTTC
.,TRBV5-6,.,TRBJ1-5,CASSPRQGTQPQHF,TGTGCCAGCAGCCCCCGGCAGGGCACTCAGCCCCAGCATTTT
TRBD1,TRBV6-2/TRBV6-3,.,TRBJ1-5,CASSYFGGGRGQPQHF,TGTGCCAGCAGTTACTTTGGAGGGGGCCGGGGGCAGCCCCAGCATTTT
TRBD1,TRBV6-2/TRBV6-3,.,TRBJ1-4,CASSNQGEDEKLFF,TGTGCCAGCAGCAACCAGGGGGAAGATGAAAAACTGTTTTTT
.,TRBV25-1,.,TRBJ1-2,CASTSNTGHGYTF,TGTGCCAGCACCTCAAATACAGGGCATGGCTACACCTTC
.,TRBV19,.,TRBJ1-5,CASSATAGAIQPQHF,TGTGCCAGTAGCGCCACAGCGGGGGCGATTCAGCCCCAGCATTTT
TRBD2,TRBV4-1,.,TRBJ2-1,CASSQAGGLDEQFF,TGCGCCAGCAGCCAAGCGGGGGGGCTCGATGAGCAGTTCTTC